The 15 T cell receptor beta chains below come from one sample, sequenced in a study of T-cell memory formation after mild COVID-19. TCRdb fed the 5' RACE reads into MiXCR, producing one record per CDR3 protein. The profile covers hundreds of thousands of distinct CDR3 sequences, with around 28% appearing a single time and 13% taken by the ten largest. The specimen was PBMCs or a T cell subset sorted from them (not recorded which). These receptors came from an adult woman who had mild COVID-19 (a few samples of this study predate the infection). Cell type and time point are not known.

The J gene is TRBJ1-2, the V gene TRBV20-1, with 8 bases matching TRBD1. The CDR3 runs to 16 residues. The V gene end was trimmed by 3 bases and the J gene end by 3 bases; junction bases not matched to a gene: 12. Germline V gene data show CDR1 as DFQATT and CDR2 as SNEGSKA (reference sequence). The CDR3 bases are TGCAGTGCTAGTAAAGACAGGGGCTATCTGTACTATGGCTACACCTTC. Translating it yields CSASKDRGYLYYGYTF.

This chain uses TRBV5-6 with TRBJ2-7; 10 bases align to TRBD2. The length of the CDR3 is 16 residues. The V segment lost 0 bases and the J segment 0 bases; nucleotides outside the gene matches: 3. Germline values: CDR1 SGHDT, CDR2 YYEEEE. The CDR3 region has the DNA TGTGCCAGCAGCTTGGGACTAGCGGGCGTCTCCTACGAGCAGTACTTC. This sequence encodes CASSLGLAGVSYEQYF.

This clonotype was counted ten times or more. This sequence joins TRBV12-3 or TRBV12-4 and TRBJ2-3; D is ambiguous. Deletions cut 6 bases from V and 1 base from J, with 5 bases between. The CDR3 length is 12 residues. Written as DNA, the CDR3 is TGTGCCAGCAGAAGAGGCACAGATACGCAGTATTTT. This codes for CASRRGTDTQYF.

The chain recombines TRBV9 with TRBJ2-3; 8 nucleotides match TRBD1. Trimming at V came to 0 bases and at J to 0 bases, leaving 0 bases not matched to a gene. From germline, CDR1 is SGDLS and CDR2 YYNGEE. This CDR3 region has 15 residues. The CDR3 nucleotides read TGTGCCAGCAGCGTAGGGGACAGGAGCACAGATACGCAGTATTTT. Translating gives CASSVGDRSTDTQYF.

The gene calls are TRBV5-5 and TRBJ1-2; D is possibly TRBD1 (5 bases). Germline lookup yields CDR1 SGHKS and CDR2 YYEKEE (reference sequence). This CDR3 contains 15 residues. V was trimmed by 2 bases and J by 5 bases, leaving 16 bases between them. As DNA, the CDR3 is TGTGCCAGCAGCTTCGTAGGTGAACAGGATTATGGCTACACCTTC. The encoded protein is CASSFVGEQDYGYTF.

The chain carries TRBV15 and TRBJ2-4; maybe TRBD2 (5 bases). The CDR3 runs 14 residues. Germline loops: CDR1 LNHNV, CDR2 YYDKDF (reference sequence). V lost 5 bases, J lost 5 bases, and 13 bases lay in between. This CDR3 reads CATSPAGPENIQYF. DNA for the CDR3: TGTGCCACCAGCCCCGCGGGCCCCGAAAACATTCAGTACTTC.

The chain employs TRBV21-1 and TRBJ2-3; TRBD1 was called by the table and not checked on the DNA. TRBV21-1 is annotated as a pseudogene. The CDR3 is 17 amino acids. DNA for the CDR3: TGTGCCAGCAGCAAAGTAAAAGGGGGCCGTTGCACAGATACGCAGTATTTT. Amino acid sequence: CASSKVKGGRCTDTQYF.

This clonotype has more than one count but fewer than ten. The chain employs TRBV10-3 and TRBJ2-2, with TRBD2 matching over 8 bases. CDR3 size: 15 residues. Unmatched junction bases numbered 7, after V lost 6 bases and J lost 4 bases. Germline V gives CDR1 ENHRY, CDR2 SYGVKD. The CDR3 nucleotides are TGTGCCATCAGCGCGGGGCGGGGGGCCACCGGGGAGCTGTTTTTT. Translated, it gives CAISAGRGATGELFF.

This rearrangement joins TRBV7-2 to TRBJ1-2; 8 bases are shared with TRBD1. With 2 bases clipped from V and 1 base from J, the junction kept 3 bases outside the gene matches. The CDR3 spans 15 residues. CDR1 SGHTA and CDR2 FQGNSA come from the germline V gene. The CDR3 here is CASSLWTGNNYGYTF. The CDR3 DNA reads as TGTGCCAGCAGCTTATGGACAGGGAATAACTATGGCTACACCTTC. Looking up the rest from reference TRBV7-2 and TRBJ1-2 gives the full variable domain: GAGVSQSPSNKVTEKGKDVELRCDPISGHTALYWYRQSLGQGLEFLIYFQGNSAPDKSGLPSDRFSAERTGGSVSTLTIQRTQQEDSAVYLCASSLWTGNNYGYTFGSGTRLTVV.

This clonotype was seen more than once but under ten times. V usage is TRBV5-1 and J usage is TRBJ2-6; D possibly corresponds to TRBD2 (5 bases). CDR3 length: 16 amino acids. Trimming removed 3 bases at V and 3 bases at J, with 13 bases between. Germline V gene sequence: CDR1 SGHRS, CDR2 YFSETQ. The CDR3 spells CASSSHIGVGANVLTF. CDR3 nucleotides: TGCGCCAGCAGCTCCCATATCGGGGTTGGGGCCAACGTCCTGACTTTC.

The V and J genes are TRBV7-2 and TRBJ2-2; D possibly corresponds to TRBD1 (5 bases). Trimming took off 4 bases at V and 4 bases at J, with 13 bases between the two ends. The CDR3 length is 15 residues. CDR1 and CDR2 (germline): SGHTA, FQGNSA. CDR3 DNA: TGTGCCAGCAGCTCAGGACAACCGGGCACCGGGGAGCTGTTTTTT. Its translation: CASSSGQPGTGELFF.

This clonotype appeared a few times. This CDR3 reads CASSAPGQEGYTF. The CDR3 DNA sequence: TGTGCCAGCAGCGCACCGGGACAGGAGGGCTACACCTTC. The V call is TRBV12-3 or TRBV12-4, the J call TRBJ1-2, with TRBD1 identical over 8 bases. The CDR3 is 13 residues long. The trim removed 6 bases at V and 8 bases at J, leaving 8 bases unmatched.

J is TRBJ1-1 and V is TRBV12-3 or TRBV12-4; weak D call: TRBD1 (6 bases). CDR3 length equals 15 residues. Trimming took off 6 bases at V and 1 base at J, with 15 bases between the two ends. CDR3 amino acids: CASSREGGRNTEAFF. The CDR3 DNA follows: TGTGCCAGCAGCCGCGAGGGGGGACGGAACACTGAAGCTTTCTTT.

The CDR3 loop is CASSYSMDAHTQYF. CDR3 DNA sequence: TGTGCCAGCAGTTACTCGATGGATGCCCATACGCAGTATTTT. V gene TRBV6-5 combines with J gene TRBJ2-3; D not certain. The germline CDR1 and CDR2 sequences are MNHEY and SVGAGI. The CDR3 has 14 residues. Trimming removed 0 bases at V and 7 bases at J, with 11 bases between.

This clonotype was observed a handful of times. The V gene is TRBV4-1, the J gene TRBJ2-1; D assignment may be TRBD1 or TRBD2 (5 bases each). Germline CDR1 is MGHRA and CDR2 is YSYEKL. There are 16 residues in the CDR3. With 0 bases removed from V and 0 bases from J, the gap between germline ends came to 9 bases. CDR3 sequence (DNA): TGCGCCAGCAGCCAAGAGTGGGACGTCTCCTACAATGAGCAGTTCTTC. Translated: CASSQEWDVSYNEQFF.